The 22 T cell receptor beta chains below come from one sample, sequenced in a study of blood T cell repertoires in COVID-19. Sequenced by immunoSEQ multiplex PCR; TCRdb stores in-frame clones only, minus some. The repertoire holds approximately 430,000 clones, roughly 85% seen once, with 1.4% to 1.5% in the top ten. Sequencing was done on a sample of peripheral blood. The source is a woman in her thirties with active or convalescent COVID-19.

This chain uses TRBV7-6 with TRBJ2-5; 7 nucleotides agree with TRBD2. V dropped 5 bases and J dropped 5; count of bases not matched to a gene: 11. From germline, CDR1 is SGHVS and CDR2 FNYEAQ. This CDR3 spans 15 amino acids. In DNA form, the CDR3 reads TGTGCCAGCAGCCCAGCCGGACTAGGAGGGGAGACCCAGTACTTC. Encoded protein: CASSPAGLGGETQYF.

The rearrangement uses TRBV7-9 and TRBJ1-5; no clear D gene. The CDR3 totals 13 residues. Trimming left V 6 bases short and J 6 bases short, with 12 bases between. The V gene's germline CDR1 is SEHNR and CDR2 FQNEAQ (reference sequence). This CDR3 reads CASSLGETQPQHF. The CDR3 coding sequence is TGTGCCAGCAGTCTCGGAGAAACTCAGCCCCAGCATTTT. Variable domain in full (rest from reference TRBV7-9 and TRBJ1-5): DTGVSQNPRHKITKRGQNVTFRCDPISEHNRLYWYRQTLGQGPEFLTYFQNEAQLEKSRLLSDRFSAERPKGSFSTLEIQRTEQGDSAMYLCASSLGETQPQHFGDGTRLSIL.

On this clone itself: The sample carries other DNA sequences with the same CDR3. The rearrangement uses TRBV5-1 and TRBJ1-1; D may be TRBD1 (5 bases). The CDR3 has 14 residues. Trimming removed 0 bases from V and 0 bases from J, with 6 bases in between. Germline CDR1 reads SGHRS; CDR2 reads YFSETQ. CDR3 protein: CASSLEGLNTEAFF. The CDR3, as DNA: TGCGCCAGCAGCTTGGAGGGGCTGAACACTGAAGCTTTCTTT.

The chain uses TRBV5-1 and TRBJ2-2; D uncertain. V lost 7 bases and J lost 2, with 3 bases in between. The CDR3 length is 11 residues. From germline, CDR1 is SGHRS and CDR2 YFSETQ. This CDR3 reads CASGNTGELFF. CDR3 bases: TGCGCCAGCGGCAACACCGGGGAGCTGTTTTTT.

This clone appeared a single time. The chain combines TRBV6-5 with TRBJ1-4, with no clear D. The V end lost 6 bases, the J end lost 10 bases, and 18 bases lay between the germline ends. Germline assignment: CDR1 MNHEY and CDR2 SVGAGI. CDR3 length equals 14 residues. CDR3 nucleotides: TGTGCCAGCAGCGCCTCAGACTCTTTGGGAAAACTGTTTTTT. This codes for CASSASDSLGKLFF.

The chain carries TRBV7-7 and TRBJ2-5; no clear D. Trimming removed 3 bases at V and 2 bases at J, with 13 bases between. There are 15 residues in the CDR3. The germline V gene encodes CDR1 SSHAT and CDR2 FNYEAQ (reference sequence). DNA for the CDR3: TGTGCCAGCAGCTTGACAATCTTTAAACAAGAGACCCAGTACTTC. Encoded protein: CASSLTIFKQETQYF.

The genes are TRBV5-1 and TRBJ2-1, with TRBD1 identical over 8 bases. This CDR3 has 15 residues. Trimming cost V 4 bases and J 7 bases; bases outside gene matches: 10. In germline, CDR1 is SGHRS, CDR2 YFSETQ. The CDR3 here is CASSLTGQGKNEQFF. CDR3 bases: TGCGCCAGCAGCCTAACCGGACAGGGAAAGAATGAGCAGTTCTTC. The full variable domain, its missing parts supplied by reference TRBV5-1 and TRBJ2-1, is KAGVTQTPRYLIKTRGQQVTLSCSPISGHRSVSWYQQTPGQGLQFLFEYFSETQRNKGNFPGRFSGRQFSNSRSEMNVSTLELGDSALYLCASSLTGQGKNEQFFGPGTRLTVL.

The chain carries TRBV11-2 and TRBJ2-5; D is unclear. The CDR3 consists of 13 residues. Germline V CDR1 and CDR2: SGHAT, FQNNGV. The germline V and J ends were trimmed by 0 bases and 4 bases, with 6 bases remaining between them. CDR3 DNA sequence: TGTGCCAGCAGCTTAGATCGGGTAGAGACCCAGTACTTC. Its protein is CASSLDRVETQYF. Based on the CDR3 plus reference TRBV11-2 and TRBJ2-5, the full variable domain is EAGVAQSPRYKIIEKRQSVAFWCNPISGHATLYWYQQILGQGPKLLIQFQNNGVVDDSQLPKDRFSAERLKGVDSTLKIQPAKLEDSAVYLCASSLDRVETQYFGPGTRLLVL.

This clone appeared once. V is TRBV5-1 and J is TRBJ2-2, with D possibly being TRBD1 (6 bases). Deletions cut 1 base from V and 4 bases from J, with 11 bases between. This CDR3 comprises 15 residues. In germline, CDR1 is SGHRS, CDR2 YFSETQ. CDR3 sequence reads: CASSLLQGLTGELFF. The CDR3 DNA reads as TGCGCCAGCAGCTTGCTCCAGGGGCTCACCGGGGAGCTGTTTTTT.

This rearrangement joins TRBV19 to TRBJ2-1; possibly TRBD2 for D (6 bases). The CDR3 sequence is 12 residues long. V lost 6 bases and J lost 3, with 6 bases in between. Germline CDR1 LNHDA, CDR2 SQIVND (reference sequence). The CDR3 reads CASRGLYNEQFF. The CDR3 DNA follows: TGTGCCAGTAGGGGACTCTACAATGAGCAGTTCTTC.

This clone has only one observation. V is TRBV19 and J is TRBJ1-2; D remains unclear. CDR1 and CDR2 (germline): LNHDA, SQIVND (reference sequence). This CDR3 has 12 amino acids. V lost 3 bases and J 7 bases, leaving 9 bases between the germline ends. The CDR3 loop is CASSIPSRGYTF. The CDR3 DNA follows: TGTGCCAGTAGTATTCCCTCCCGTGGCTACACCTTC.

The rearrangement links TRBV4-1 to TRBJ2-7, with 10 positions matching TRBD1. Trimming took 5 bases from V and 4 from J; bases not matched to a gene: 5. CDR3 length: 14 residues. CDR1 is MGHRA, CDR2 YSYEKL, per germline. Written as DNA, the CDR3 is TGCGCCAGCAGCAGGACAGGGGGATCGTACGAGCAGTACTTC. Residues: CASSRTGGSYEQYF.

J is TRBJ2-3 and V is TRBV3-1 (or the pseudogene TRBV3-2); D remains ambiguous. The CDR3 spans 13 residues. The germline CDR1 and CDR2 sequences are LGHDT and YNNKEL (reference sequence). V lost 1 base and J 6 bases, leaving 8 bases between the germline ends. CDR3 amino acids: CASSQARRDTQYF. The CDR3 DNA is TGTGCCAGCAGCCAAGCTAGACGGGATACGCAGTATTTT.

V and J are TRBV6-5 and TRBJ1-1; 8 bases are a match to TRBD1. V lost 7 bases, J lost 0 bases, and 4 bases stayed unmatched. Germline assignment: CDR1 MNHEY and CDR2 SVGAGI. The CDR3 extends over 14 amino acids. Here the CDR3 DNA reads TGTGCCAGCAACTCAGGGGGCCTGAACACTGAAGCTTTCTTT. Protein: CASNSGGLNTEAFF.

The chain has TRBV14 and TRBJ1-3; the D gene is possibly TRBD1 (6 bases). Looked up from germline, CDR1 is SGHDN and CDR2 is FVKESK. V gave up 2 bases and J gave up 0 bases, with 11 bases separating them. The CDR3 covers 16 residues. The CDR3 nucleotides read TGTGCCAGCAGCCAACAGGGGACACGCTCTGGAAACACCATATATTTT. Translation gives CASSQQGTRSGNTIYF.

The chain combines TRBV5-6 with TRBJ1-1; TRBD1 matches at 10 bases. The CDR3 covers 16 residues. The junction had 6 bases not matched to a gene; V was cut back by 4 bases and J by 0 bases. Germline lookup yields CDR1 SGHDT and CDR2 YYEEEE. The CDR3 DNA reads TGTGCCAGCAGCCATAGACAGGGGGCTGTGAACACTGAAGCTTTCTTT. It is translated as CASSHRQGAVNTEAFF.

V usage is TRBV10-3 and J usage is TRBJ1-4; TRBD1 is a possible D gene (5 bases). Trimming took off 0 bases at V and 7 bases at J, with 15 bases between the two ends. Germline V CDR1 and CDR2: ENHRY, SYGVKD. The CDR3 is 16 residues long. This chain's CDR3 is CAISESLGGRGEKLFF. The CDR3 DNA is TGTGCCATCAGTGAGTCGTTGGGGGGGAGAGGTGAAAAACTGTTTTTT.

V and J are TRBV6-5 and TRBJ1-5; 9 nucleotides line up with TRBD1. Germline assignment: CDR1 MNHEY and CDR2 SVGAGI. CDR3 length: 14 residues. Unmatched junction bases numbered 3, after V lost 6 bases and J lost 3 bases. The CDR3 nucleotides read TGTGCCAGCAGGGGACAGGGTAACAATCAGCCCCAGCATTTT. This encodes CASRGQGNNQPQHF.

The V gene is TRBV3-1 (or the pseudogene TRBV3-2), the J gene TRBJ2-7; 9 nucleotides align to TRBD2. V dropped 2 bases and J dropped 6; count of bases not matched to a gene: 8. This CDR3 is built from 15 residues. Germline V CDR1 and CDR2: LGHDT, YNNKEL (reference sequence). CDR3 loop: CASSQRAGGFGEQYF. The CDR3 bases are TGTGCCAGCAGCCAAAGAGCGGGGGGCTTCGGCGAGCAGTACTTC.

The rearrangement links TRBV2 to TRBJ1-6; 7 bases fit TRBD1. Looked up from germline, CDR1 is SNHLY and CDR2 is FYNNEI. The J segment lost 7 bases and the V segment lost 2 bases, leaving 8 bases of the junction unmatched. This CDR3 spans 16 amino acids. DNA for the CDR3: TGTGCCAGCAGTGAAAACCAGGGACAGCTGAATTCACCCCTCCACTTT. Protein: CASSENQGQLNSPLHF.

The genes are TRBV6-5 and TRBJ2-7; a weak D match, TRBD2 (5 bases). CDR3 length equals 13 residues. Per the germline V gene, CDR1 is MNHEY and CDR2 is SVGAGI. V was shortened by 8 bases and J by 7 bases, with 18 bases between the two germline ends. This CDR3 reads CASLASFISEQYF. DNA of the CDR3: TGTGCCAGCTTAGCGTCATTTATTTCGGAGCAGTACTTC.

The gene calls are TRBV15 and TRBJ1-3, with TRBD1 matching 7 bases. Losses at the gene ends were 6 bases for V and 2 bases for J; bases not matched to a gene: 4. In germline, CDR1 is LNHNV, CDR2 YYDKDF (reference sequence). The CDR3 is 14 amino acids. The CDR3 is CATREGATGNTIYF. In nucleotides, the CDR3 is TGTGCCACCAGAGAGGGGGCCACTGGAAACACCATATATTTT. The full variable domain, in which reference TRBV15 and TRBJ1-3 provide the parts outside the CDR3, is DAMVIQNPRYQVTQFGKPVTLSCSQTLNHNVMYWYQQKSSQAPKLLFHYYDKDFNNEADTPDNFQSRRPNTSFCFLDIRSPGLGDTAMYLCATREGATGNTIYFGEGSWLTVV.